The T cell receptor beta chain described here comes from a study of blood T cell repertoires in COVID-19 (dated by TCRdb to 2019 to 2021). About the study as a whole: Collaborator samples came from the United States, Italy and Spain and covered acute and convalescent phases of COVID-19. Nearly every sample came with metadata listing a de-identified subject ID, COVID-19 status, age in years and sex. Samples were obtained from the ongoing ImmuneRACE study (first 160 participants) and from over a thousand subjects provided by 6 global collaborators. The prospective study material was composed of cDNA or gDNA derived from T cells, B-cell-depleted T cells, or PBMCs. The dataset comprised deeply sampled blood TCRbeta repertoires from subjects exposed to, actively infected with, or recovered from COVID-19. HLA class I and class II types, where available, came from metadata supplied by the sample provider rather than from assay-based typing. The repertoires were released in a freely available public database meant as a resource for research on the immune response to SARS-CoV-2. On the study overall, not on this receptor specifically: Clinical and demographic metadata were provided uncurated, with the amount varying by source and participant.

As concerns this clone: Its antigen is not yet known. It has no much larger one-base neighbor in the sample; base qualities were not kept.

The immunoSEQ Assay, a bias-controlled multiplex PCR, was used to amplify TCRbeta CDR3 regions from genomic DNA. The authors processed their data as follows. The number of nucleated cells in each sample was estimated by amplification of reference gene primers within the assay. To quantify the absolute abundance of each unique TCRbeta CDR3 rearrangement, sequence reads were collapsed and filtered. Productive Simpson clonality was computed per sample as the square root of Simpson's diversity index over productive rearrangements. TCRdb obtained this table from immuneACCESS and retained in-frame rearrangements with V and J assigned. These tables miss some clones; where compared with another copy, unresolved V genes account for less than half of the shortfall, and the remainder is unexplained. The D gene and trimming were derived from the DNA, and the V and J assignments and clone size from that table. Counted in this sample were 110,000 to 150,000 clones; around 89% of them appeared once. Jointly, the top ten make up around 2.9% of the sample.

The collaborating institutions used their own protocols to collect whole blood in K2EDTA tubes. For TCRbeta analysis, collaborators shipped samples in one of three forms: frozen whole blood, isolated PBMCs, or DNA extracted from either of those sample types. There are 15 amino acids in the CDR3, from cysteine to phenylalanine inclusive. Of the read, only the CDR3 DNA is kept; its 45 bases are in frame from base 1. For CDR1 and CDR2, the germline V gene (reference sequence) lists LNHNV and YYDKDF. V is pruned by 7 bases and J by 2 bases, leaving 10 bases of the junction without a gene match. The sample was peripheral blood. The sequence links TRBV15 to TRBJ2-5; the junction holds 7 bases that match TRBD2. The TCR originated in a man aged 60 to 69 with active or convalescent COVID-19. CDR3 sequence: CATTPLGGEQETQYF. The DNA reads as follows: TGTGCCACCACTCCGTTGGGGGGGGAGCAAGAGACCCAGTACTTC.